The entry below describes one T cell receptor beta chain. Its antigen is not identified. The protocol was immunoSEQ multiplex PCR, while the TCRdb copy is restricted to in-frame clones and leaves out a portion. The sample has approximately 19,000 clones; roughly 78% are singletons. These data are taken from a study of CD4+ T cells in melanoma. Whole-study results and caveats: Diverse differentiation states were reported for melanoma neoantigen-specific CD4+ T cells. CD8+ T cell, macrophage and B cell function reportedly correlated with neoantigen-specific CD4+ T cells.

V was clipped by 3 bases and J by 6 bases, with 6 bases between them. CDR1 and CDR2 (germline): SGDLS, YYNGEE. The CDR3 is 12 amino acids. The TCR was taken from a human donor with melanoma. The chain combines TRBV9 with TRBJ2-2, with D unresolved. CDR3 sequence: CASSENAGELFF. The CDR3, as DNA: TGTGCCAGCAGCGAAAACGCCGGGGAGCTGTTTTTT.